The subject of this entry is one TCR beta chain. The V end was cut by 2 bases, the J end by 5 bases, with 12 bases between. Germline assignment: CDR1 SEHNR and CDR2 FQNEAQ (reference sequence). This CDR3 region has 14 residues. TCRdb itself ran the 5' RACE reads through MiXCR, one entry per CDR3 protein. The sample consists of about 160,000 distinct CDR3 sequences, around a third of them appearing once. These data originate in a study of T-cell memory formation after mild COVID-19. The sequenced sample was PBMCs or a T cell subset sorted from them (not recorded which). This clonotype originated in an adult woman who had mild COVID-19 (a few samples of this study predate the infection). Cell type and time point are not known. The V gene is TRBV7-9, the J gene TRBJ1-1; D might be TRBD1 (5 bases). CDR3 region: CASSLLPEGTEAFF. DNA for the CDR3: TGTGCCAGCAGCTTACTTCCAGAGGGGACTGAAGCTTTCTTT.